Below, 3 T cell receptor beta chains from the same sample are listed, as sequenced in a study of beta chain features in type 1 diabetes. Study-level points and caveats: TCRB CDR3 length was moderately but significantly reduced in all four CD4+ subsets of Type 1 diabetes patients.

Isolated RNA was reverse transcribed in full, so expressed TCRB transcripts were sequenced. Repertoires were generated with immunoSEQ multiplex PCR, while TCRdb's copy carries only in-frame clones and drops some. The table lists 550,000 to 850,000 clones, over 10% of them singletons, with approximately 0.022% in the top ten. For these receptors, no antigen is known. Sequencing used naive CD4+ T cells from blood. These receptors were obtained from a man younger than 30 with type 1 diabetes.

This clone was detected a few times. The junction departs from germline at one end; a sequencing error may be responsible. The chain carries TRBV2 and TRBJ1-2; the D is unclear. The length of the CDR3 is 16 residues. Germline CDR1 SNHLY, CDR2 FYNNEI. The CDR3 DNA is TGTGCCAGCAGTGAAGTGGAGGACGCTCGGAGATATGTCTACACCTTC. It translates to CASSEVEDARRYVYTF.

This clone was observed a few times. The CDR3 is CASSSTLDLIRGLRWQYF. DNA of the CDR3: TGTGCCAGCAGCTCGACCTTAGATCTAATTCGGGGATTAAGATGGCAGTATTTT. The chain combines TRBV7-8 with TRBJ2-3, with TRBD2 as a possible D gene (5 bases). The germline V and J ends were trimmed by 4 bases and 11 bases, with 31 bases remaining between them. CDR3 size: 18 residues. Germline CDR1 is SGHVS and CDR2 is FQNEAQ.

This clone was detected a few times. The chain couples TRBV6-5 to TRBJ1-2; 8 positions match TRBD1. CDR3 length: 12 residues. Trimming cost V 4 bases and J 8 bases; bases outside gene matches: 3. Germline lookup yields CDR1 MNHEY and CDR2 SVGAGI. The CDR3 is CASSSTGVGYTF. Written as DNA, the CDR3 is TGTGCCAGCAGTTCGACAGGGGTGGGCTACACCTTC.